This TCR beta chain was recorded in a study of blood T cell repertoires in COVID-19. Across the whole study: The samples span acute and convalescent COVID-19 from the United States, Italy and Spain. Sources were T cells, B-cell-depleted T cells, or PBMCs; the material itself was cDNA or gDNA.

In the original analysis: Counts of nucleated cells, estimated from reference gene primer amplification, were obtained. Clones were read by immunoSEQ multiplex PCR, and TCRdb kept only the in-frame ones, dropping some. From that table come the V and J calls and clone size; the DNA was used to work out D and trimming. The sample holds 300,000 or so clones; roughly 82% are singletons and the top ten take around 1.5%. Points on this clone: Different DNA sequences within this sample yield the same CDR3.

CDR3 length: 14 amino acids. The junction had 4 bases not matched to a gene; V was cut back by 6 bases and J by 4 bases. CDR1 is SEHNR, CDR2 FQNEAQ, per germline (reference sequence). The origin of this receptor is a woman aged 45-60 years with acute or convalescent COVID-19. The chain employs TRBV7-9 and TRBJ1-2, with 11 nucleotides matching TRBD1. The sequencing input was peripheral blood. The CDR3 region has the DNA TGTGCCAGCAGTCTGGGACAGGGGGGCTATGGCTACACCTTC. Translating it yields CASSLGQGGYGYTF.